This T cell receptor (beta chain) was profiled in a study of cytomegalovirus exposure and HLA in healthy donors. Broader study findings: Donor immune exposure was known only as CMV serostatus. Reports state that TCR beta sequences accurately predicted most subjects' HLA-A and HLA-B alleles.

At collection, donors were nominally healthy, but unrecorded immune exposures were probable. Points on this clone: No antigen is known for it.

The PCR employed 60 Vbeta primers together with 13 Jbeta primers. TCRdb keeps only in-frame clones here, not all; method: immunoSEQ multiplex PCR. The data show 100,000 to 150,000 clones, more than 75% seen once. Germline V gene sequence: CDR1 SEHNR, CDR2 FQNEAQ (reference sequence). The CDR3 extends over 12 amino acids. Sequenced: PBMCs. The chain links TRBV7-9 to TRBJ2-5; D is uncertain. The J call may be incorrect, as the DNA end agrees better with TRBJ2-7. This TCR was recovered from a man younger than 30 in good health and CMV-seronegative. CDR3 DNA: TGTGCCAGCAGCTTAAACTCCCCCGAGCAGTACTTC. Protein sequence: CASSLNSPEQYF.